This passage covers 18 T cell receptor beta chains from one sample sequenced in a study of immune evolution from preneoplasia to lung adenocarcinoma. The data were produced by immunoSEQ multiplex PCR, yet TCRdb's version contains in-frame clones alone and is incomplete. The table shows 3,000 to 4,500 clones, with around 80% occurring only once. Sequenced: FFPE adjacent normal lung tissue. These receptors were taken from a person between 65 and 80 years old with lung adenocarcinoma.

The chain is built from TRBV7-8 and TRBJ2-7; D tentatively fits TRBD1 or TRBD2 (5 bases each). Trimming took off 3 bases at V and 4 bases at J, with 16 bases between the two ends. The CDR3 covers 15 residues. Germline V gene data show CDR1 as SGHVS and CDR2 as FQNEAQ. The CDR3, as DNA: TGTGCCAGCAGCTTCGGGACGCATGGGGCATACGAGCAGTACTTC. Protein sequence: CASSFGTHGAYEQYF.

The CDR3 sequence: CSARGNTEAFF. CDR3 sequence (DNA): TGCAGTGCTAGAGGTAACACTGAAGCTTTCTTT. The chain is built from TRBV20-1 and TRBJ1-1; D remains ambiguous. This CDR3 comprises 11 residues. V dropped 1 base and J dropped 2 bases, with 2 bases sitting between them. Germline CDR1 DFQATT, CDR2 SNEGSKA (reference sequence).

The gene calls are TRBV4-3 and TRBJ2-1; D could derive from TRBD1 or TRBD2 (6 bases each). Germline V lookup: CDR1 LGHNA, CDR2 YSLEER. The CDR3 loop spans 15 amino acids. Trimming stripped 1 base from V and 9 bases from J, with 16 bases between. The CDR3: CASSQAKGGPGEQFF. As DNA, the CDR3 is TGCGCCAGCAGCCAAGCTAAGGGGGGCCCCGGTGAGCAGTTCTTC.

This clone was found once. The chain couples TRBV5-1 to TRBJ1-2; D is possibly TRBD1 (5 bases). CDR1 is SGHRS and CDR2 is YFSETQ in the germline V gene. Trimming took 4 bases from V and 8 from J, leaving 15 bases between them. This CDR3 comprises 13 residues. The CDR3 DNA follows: TGCGCCAGCAGCCCCCCCGGGACGATAGGCTACACCTTC. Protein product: CASSPPGTIGYTF.

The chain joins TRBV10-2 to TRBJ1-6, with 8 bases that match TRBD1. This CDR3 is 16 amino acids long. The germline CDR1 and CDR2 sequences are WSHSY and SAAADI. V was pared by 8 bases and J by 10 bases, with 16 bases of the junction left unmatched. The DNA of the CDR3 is TGCGCCAGCGGCTCGACGCCCGGGACAGGCACATCACCCCTCCACTTT. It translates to CASGSTPGTGTSPLHF.

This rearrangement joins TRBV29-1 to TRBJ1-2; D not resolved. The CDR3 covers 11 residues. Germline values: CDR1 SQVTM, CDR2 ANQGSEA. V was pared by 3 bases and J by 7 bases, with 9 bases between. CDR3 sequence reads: CSVDGGGGYTF. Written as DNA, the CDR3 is TGCAGCGTTGATGGCGGAGGTGGCTACACCTTC.

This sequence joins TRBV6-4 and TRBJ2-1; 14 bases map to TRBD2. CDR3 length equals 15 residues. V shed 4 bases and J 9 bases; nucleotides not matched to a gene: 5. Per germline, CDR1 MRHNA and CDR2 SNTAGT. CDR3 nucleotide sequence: TGTGCCAGCAGTGGGGGACTAGCGGGAGATAGTGAGCAGTTCTTC. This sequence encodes CASSGGLAGDSEQFF.

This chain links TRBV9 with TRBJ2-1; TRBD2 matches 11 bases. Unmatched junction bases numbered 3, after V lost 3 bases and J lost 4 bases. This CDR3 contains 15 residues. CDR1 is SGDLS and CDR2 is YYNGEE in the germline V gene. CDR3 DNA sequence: TGTGCCAGCAGCGAACTAGCGGGGGATTACAATGAGCAGTTCTTC. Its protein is CASSELAGDYNEQFF.

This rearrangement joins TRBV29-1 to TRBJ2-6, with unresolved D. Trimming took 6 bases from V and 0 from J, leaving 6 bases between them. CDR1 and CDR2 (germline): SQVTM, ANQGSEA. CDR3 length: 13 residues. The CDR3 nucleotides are TGCAGCGTGAAGTCCTCTGGGGCCAACGTCCTGACTTTC. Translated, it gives CSVKSSGANVLTF. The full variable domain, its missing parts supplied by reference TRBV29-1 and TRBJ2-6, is SAVISQKPSRDICQRGTSLTIQCQVDSQVTMMFWYRQQPGQSLTLIATANQGSEATYESGFVIDKFPISRPNLTFSTLTVSNMSPEDSSIYLCSVKSSGANVLTFGAGSRLTVL.

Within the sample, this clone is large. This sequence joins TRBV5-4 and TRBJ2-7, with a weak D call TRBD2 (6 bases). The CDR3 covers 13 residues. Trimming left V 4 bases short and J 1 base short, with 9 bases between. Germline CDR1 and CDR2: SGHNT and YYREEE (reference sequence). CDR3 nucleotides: TGTGCCAGCAGCGATAGCGGATCCTACGAGCAGTACTTC. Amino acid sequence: CASSDSGSYEQYF.

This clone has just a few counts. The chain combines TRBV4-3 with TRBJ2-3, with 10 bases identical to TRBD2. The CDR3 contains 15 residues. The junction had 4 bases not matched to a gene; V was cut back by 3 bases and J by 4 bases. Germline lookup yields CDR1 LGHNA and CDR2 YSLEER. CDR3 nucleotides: TGCGCCAGCAGCCAGTCCCTAGCGGGAGCAGATACGCAGTATTTT. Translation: CASSQSLAGADTQYF.

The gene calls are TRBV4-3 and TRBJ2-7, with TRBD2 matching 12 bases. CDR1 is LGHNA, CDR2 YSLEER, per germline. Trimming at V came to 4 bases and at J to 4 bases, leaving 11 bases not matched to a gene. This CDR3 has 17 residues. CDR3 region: CASSRTLAGGLGYEQYF. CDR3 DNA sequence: TGCGCCAGCAGCCGGACCCTAGCGGGAGGGCTTGGGTACGAGCAGTACTTC.

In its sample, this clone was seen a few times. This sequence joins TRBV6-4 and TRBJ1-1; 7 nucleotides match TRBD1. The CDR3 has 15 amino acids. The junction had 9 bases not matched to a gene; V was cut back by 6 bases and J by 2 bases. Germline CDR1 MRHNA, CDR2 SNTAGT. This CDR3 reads CASSDRDRANTEAFF. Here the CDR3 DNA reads TGTGCCAGCAGCGACAGGGATAGGGCCAACACTGAAGCTTTCTTT.

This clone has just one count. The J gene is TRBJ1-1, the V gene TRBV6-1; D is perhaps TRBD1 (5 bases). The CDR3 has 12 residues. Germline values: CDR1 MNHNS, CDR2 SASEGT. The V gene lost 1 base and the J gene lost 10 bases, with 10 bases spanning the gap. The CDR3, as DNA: TGTGCCAGCAGTGAAGTGCAGGGACGAGCTTTCTTT. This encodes CASSEVQGRAFF.

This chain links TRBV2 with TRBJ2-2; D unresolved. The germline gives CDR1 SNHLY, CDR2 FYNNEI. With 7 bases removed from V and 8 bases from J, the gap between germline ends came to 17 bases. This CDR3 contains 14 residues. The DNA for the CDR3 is TGTGCCAGCAAATCAATCGTCAGTCCGGGGGAGCTGTTTTTT. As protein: CASKSIVSPGELFF.

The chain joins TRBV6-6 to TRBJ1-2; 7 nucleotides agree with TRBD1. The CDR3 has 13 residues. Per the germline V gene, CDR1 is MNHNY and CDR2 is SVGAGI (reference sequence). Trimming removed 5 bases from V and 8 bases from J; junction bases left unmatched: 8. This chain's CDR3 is CASSPLTGKGYTF. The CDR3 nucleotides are TGTGCCAGCAGTCCCTTGACAGGGAAGGGCTACACCTTC.

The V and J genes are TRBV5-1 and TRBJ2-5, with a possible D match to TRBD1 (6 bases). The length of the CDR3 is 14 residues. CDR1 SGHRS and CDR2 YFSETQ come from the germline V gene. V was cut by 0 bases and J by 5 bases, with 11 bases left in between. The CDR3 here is CASSLDPGVETQYF. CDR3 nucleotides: TGCGCCAGCAGCTTGGATCCAGGGGTGGAGACCCAGTACTTC.

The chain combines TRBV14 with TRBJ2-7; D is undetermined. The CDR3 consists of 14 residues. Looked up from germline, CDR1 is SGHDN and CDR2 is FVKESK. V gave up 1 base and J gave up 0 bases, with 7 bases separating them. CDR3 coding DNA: TGTGCCAGCAGCCAAGGACGGACCTCCTACGAGCAGTACTTC. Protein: CASSQGRTSYEQYF.